The clone carrying this T cell receptor (beta chain) was seen a few times. Antigen: not known. The CDR3 length is 14 residues. The ends were cut back, 1 base at V and 8 bases at J, with 14 bases in the middle. Per the germline V gene, CDR1 is SEHNR and CDR2 is FQNEAQ (reference sequence). Cultured CD4+ T-cell DNA underwent Oncomine TCR Beta short-read sequencing. It was from cultured CD4+ T cells that genomic DNA was extracted. TCRdb itself ran the PCR reads through MiXCR, one entry per CDR3 protein. The sample includes 15,000 or so distinct CDR3 sequences, 57% of them seen just once. The sample belongs to a study of vaccination and CD4 T cells after COVID-19. Overall study: Convalescent donors totaled six males and four females, including two who were Hispanic. Vaccinees got either two BNT162b2 doses or two mRNA-1273 doses. Study-level points and caveats: A median of roughly 87% of reactive clones, in convalescent patients, became evident only post-vaccination.

Treatment given: roughly 10-day PBMC culture with coronavirus spike peptide pools or control peptides (ViraFEST assay). V usage is TRBV7-9 and J usage is TRBJ1-2; perhaps TRBD1 as D (5 bases). The sequenced sample was CD4+ T cells from blood, cultured in vitro. This receptor was obtained from a human donor who had recovered from COVID-19. Here the CDR3 reads CASSLDGALRGYTF. CDR3 DNA sequence: TGTGCCAGCAGCTTAGATGGGGCACTCCGGGGCTACACCTTC.